This T cell receptor (beta chain) came from a study of T cells in localized non-small cell lung cancer. Notes on the study in general: It was uninvolved adjacent lung that showed the highest T cell clonality, exceeding tumor. Adjacent lung held a median roughly 50 of the top 100 tumor clones. Those with higher blood T cell density had longer overall survival.

About this clone: Its antigen is unknown.

TCRdb's copy holds only in-frame clones and misses some; the assay was immunoSEQ multiplex PCR. The sample records fewer than 35,000 clones, 78% being singletons. The CDR3 totals 15 residues. Germline CDR1 MNHEY, CDR2 SVGAGI. With V trimmed by 5 bases and J by 0 bases, 5 bases remained unmatched. This receptor was taken from a male donor older than 55 with stage II squamous cell lung carcinoma. The material was peripheral blood, obtained before any cancer treatment. V and J are TRBV6-5 and TRBJ2-3; the match to TRBD2 covers 7 bases. CDR3 protein: CASSRLAASTDTQYF. The DNA of the CDR3 is TGTGCCAGCAGTCGACTAGCAGCTAGCACAGATACGCAGTATTTT.